The 21 T cell receptor beta chains below all came from one sample that was sequenced in a study of cytomegalovirus exposure and HLA in healthy donors. Primers for the PCR totalled 60 Vbeta and 13 Jbeta. Assay used: immunoSEQ multiplex PCR; TCRdb lists only in-frame clones, some missing. This table holds 150,000 to 200,000 clones, under 70% found once. The material sequenced was PBMCs. These receptors were obtained from a man younger than 45 in good health and CMV-seropositive.

This clone was seen only once. The chain couples TRBV19 to TRBJ2-1; 7 nucleotides line up with TRBD2. The ends lost 0 bases at V and 3 bases at J; junction bases unmatched: 5. The CDR3 is 16 amino acids. Germline values: CDR1 LNHDA, CDR2 SQIVND (reference sequence). The CDR3 bases are TGTGCCAGTAGTATAGATCGGGCGGGGGTCTACAATGAGCAGTTCTTC. Translating it yields CASSIDRAGVYNEQFF.

The chain is built from TRBV10-3 and TRBJ1-5, with 9 bases lining up with TRBD1. J lost 4 bases, V lost 10 bases, and 5 bases had no gene match. The V gene's germline CDR1 is ENHRY and CDR2 SYGVKD. The CDR3 consists of 13 residues. CDR3 DNA sequence: TGTGCCACGGGACAGGGTACGAATCAGCCCCAGCATTTT. Protein product: CATGQGTNQPQHF.

The chain carries TRBV7-9 and TRBJ1-5; unclear D gene. V shed 4 bases and J shed 4 bases, with 14 bases lying between them. CDR1 and CDR2 from the germline V gene are SEHNR and FQNEAQ (reference sequence). The CDR3 loop spans 15 amino acids. The CDR3 spells CASSSAQASNQPQHF. The CDR3 coding sequence is TGTGCCAGCAGCTCGGCTCAGGCATCGAATCAGCCCCAGCATTTT.

The chain links TRBV7-3 to TRBJ2-3, with D tentatively TRBD2 (6 bases). The CDR3 contains 15 residues. Germline values: CDR1 SGHTA, CDR2 FQGTGA. V shed 0 bases and J shed 2 bases, with 9 bases lying between them. Written as DNA, the CDR3 is TGTGCCAGCAGCTTAACTAGCGGAATCACAGATACGCAGTATTTT. This translates into CASSLTSGITDTQYF.

This clone was observed a handful of times. The V gene is TRBV20-1, the J gene TRBJ2-7; 8 bases agree with TRBD1. With V trimmed by 6 bases and J by 4 bases, 2 bases remained unmatched. CDR1 DFQATT and CDR2 SNEGSKA come from the germline V gene (reference sequence). CDR3 length equals 11 residues. The CDR3 DNA follows: TGCAGTGCCAACAGGGGGTACGAGCAGTACTTC. Translation: CSANRGYEQYF.

The genes are TRBV11-2 and TRBJ1-2; 11 bases line up with TRBD1. CDR3 length: 14 amino acids. The junction had 1 base not matched to a gene; V was cut back by 6 bases and J by 1 base. Per the germline V gene, CDR1 is SGHAT and CDR2 is FQNNGV. Here the CDR3 reads CASRGTGGNYGYTF. In nucleotides, the CDR3 is TGTGCCAGCAGAGGGACAGGGGGTAACTATGGCTACACCTTC. Combining the CDR3 with reference TRBV11-2 and TRBJ1-2 gives the whole variable domain EAGVAQSPRYKIIEKRQSVAFWCNPISGHATLYWYQQILGQGPKLLIQFQNNGVVDDSQLPKDRFSAERLKGVDSTLKIQPAKLEDSAVYLCASRGTGGNYGYTFGSGTRLTVV.

This chain joins TRBV4-1 and TRBJ1-4; 9 bases fit TRBD1. The V segment lost 5 bases and the J segment 0 bases; nucleotides outside the gene matches: 4. The CDR3 length is 16 residues. Germline CDR1 MGHRA, CDR2 YSYEKL. In nucleotides, the CDR3 is TGCGCCAGCAGCAGGACAGGGGCTGCAACTAATGAAAAACTGTTTTTT. Residues: CASSRTGAATNEKLFF.

The chain employs TRBV10-3 and TRBJ1-1; D call uncertain. Germline V lookup: CDR1 ENHRY, CDR2 SYGVKD. The CDR3 totals 15 residues. Deletions cut 2 bases from V and 0 bases from J, with 10 bases between. The CDR3 DNA follows: TGTGCCATCAGTGAGGAGAGGGTATTGAACACTGAAGCTTTCTTT. Translating it yields CAISEERVLNTEAFF.

The V and J genes are TRBV5-4 and TRBJ1-1; D unresolved. Trimming shortened V by 3 bases and J by 4 bases, and 16 bases separated the two germline ends. CDR3 size: 15 residues. Germline V lookup: CDR1 SGHNT, CDR2 YYREEE (reference sequence). DNA of the CDR3: TGTGCCAGCAGCTCTTCGCGAGGCTCGACCACTGAAGCTTTCTTT. Translated, it gives CASSSSRGSTTEAFF.

V usage is TRBV6-4 and J usage is TRBJ2-5; 7 positions match TRBD2. The end of the DNA fits TRBJ2-7 better, so the J call may be wrong. The length of the CDR3 is 15 residues. Germline-derived CDR1 and CDR2 are MRHNA and SNTAGT. CDR3 sequence: CASSDSGGRFYEQYF. The CDR3 bases are TGTGCCAGCAGTGACTCCGGGGGGAGGTTCTACGAGCAGTACTTC.

The genes are TRBV6-5 and TRBJ2-7; the D gene is possibly TRBD1 (6 bases). Trimming pared 8 bases from V and 3 bases from J, leaving 11 bases between. Germline CDR1 is MNHEY and CDR2 is SVGAGI. This CDR3 is 12 amino acids long. CDR3 DNA: TGTGCCAGCCGACAGGAGCTCTACGAGCAGTACTTC. It codes for CASRQELYEQYF.

The chain links TRBV30 to TRBJ1-3, with 10 bases identical to TRBD1. The CDR3 runs 17 residues. V shed 0 bases, J shed 3 bases, and the junction held 8 bases outside the gene matches. From germline, CDR1 is GTSNPN and CDR2 SVGIG (reference sequence). The CDR3 loop is CAWSVLGTGAVGNTIYF. Here the CDR3 DNA reads TGTGCCTGGAGTGTCCTAGGGACAGGGGCTGTTGGAAACACCATATATTTT.

With respect to this clone: The same CDR3 also results from other DNA sequences found in this sample. This rearrangement joins TRBV15 to TRBJ2-3; 10 bases map to TRBD2. This CDR3 contains 16 residues. Trimming at V came to 1 base and at J to 2 bases, leaving 3 bases not matched to a gene. CDR1 is LNHNV, CDR2 YYDKDF, per germline (reference sequence). The CDR3 is CATSRAAGGNTDTQYF. As DNA, the CDR3 is TGTGCCACCAGCAGAGCAGCGGGAGGGAACACAGATACGCAGTATTTT.

V usage is TRBV28 and J usage is TRBJ1-2, with TRBD1 identical over 11 bases. Germline V gene sequence: CDR1 MDHEN, CDR2 SYDVKM. Trimming took 5 bases from V and 6 from J; bases not matched to a gene: 2. This CDR3 has 13 amino acids. CDR3 coding DNA: TGTGCCAGCAGTGTGGGACAGGGGGATGGCTACACCTTC. Its translation is CASSVGQGDGYTF.

The chain uses TRBV19 and TRBJ2-7, with a tentative D call TRBD1 (5 bases). The germline gives CDR1 LNHDA, CDR2 SQIVND (reference sequence). This CDR3 comprises 14 residues. V was pared by 5 bases and J by 5 bases, with 16 bases between. The CDR3 region is CASSAGPQPNEQYF. In nucleotides, the CDR3 is TGTGCCAGTAGTGCAGGGCCTCAACCCAACGAGCAGTACTTC.

This clone was seen only a few times. This chain joins TRBV27 and TRBJ1-4; D ambiguous. CDR1 is MNHEY, CDR2 SMNVEV, per germline (reference sequence). This CDR3 region has 13 residues. V gave up 3 bases and J gave up 6 bases, with 8 bases separating them. The CDR3 loop reads CASSFRVHEKLFF. The CDR3 DNA reads as TGTGCCAGCAGTTTCCGGGTACATGAAAAACTGTTTTTT.

The chain employs TRBV7-9 and TRBJ2-1, with 10 bases that match TRBD2. J lost 0 bases, V lost 6 bases, and 8 bases had no gene match. This CDR3 spans 17 amino acids. Germline V gene data show CDR1 as SEHNR and CDR2 as FQNEAQ (reference sequence). The CDR3: CASRSGAGGPSYNEQFF. CDR3 coding DNA: TGTGCCAGCAGGTCCGGAGCGGGAGGGCCCTCCTACAATGAGCAGTTCTTC. The full variable domain, rest sourced from reference TRBV7-9 and TRBJ2-1, is DTGVSQNPRHKITKRGQNVTFRCDPISEHNRLYWYRQTLGQGPEFLTYFQNEAQLEKSRLLSDRFSAERPKGSFSTLEIQRTEQGDSAMYLCASRSGAGGPSYNEQFFGPGTRLTVL.

This chain joins TRBV6-5 and TRBJ2-5; tentatively, D is TRBD2 (6 bases). The J call is uncertain, as TRBJ2-7 better fits the DNA end. Germline assignment: CDR1 MNHEY and CDR2 SVGAGI. The CDR3 runs 11 residues. Written as DNA, the CDR3 is TGTGCCAGCAGTGGGGGGTCCGAGCAGTACTTC. Encoded protein: CASSGGSEQYF.

With respect to this clone: Other DNA sequences in this specimen translate into the identical CDR3. J is TRBJ2-1 and V is TRBV2; tentatively, D is TRBD1 (6 bases). This CDR3 has 12 amino acids. The germline V gene has CDR1 SNHLY and CDR2 FYNNEI. Between the trimmed V and J ends, which lost 6 bases and 7 bases, there was a span of 10 bases. The CDR3: CASSVDRNEQFF. The CDR3 DNA follows: TGTGCCAGCAGCGTAGACAGGAATGAGCAGTTCTTC.

The V gene is TRBV11-3, the J gene TRBJ2-1; TRBD1 might be the D (5 bases). V lost 5 bases, J lost 2 bases, and 19 bases lay in between. There are 17 residues in the CDR3. Germline V gene sequence: CDR1 SGHNT, CDR2 YENEEA. The DNA of the CDR3 is TGTGCCAGCAGCCAGTATGACACAGGATTAGCCTACAATGAGCAGTTCTTC. Translated, it gives CASSQYDTGLAYNEQFF.

The chain combines TRBV6-1 with TRBJ1-3, with D maybe TRBD1 (5 bases). The CDR3 is 15 residues long. The germline V gene has CDR1 MNHNS and CDR2 SASEGT. The V gene lost 9 bases and the J gene lost 9 bases, with 24 bases spanning the gap. CDR3 protein: CASRNRDLAGTTIYF. The CDR3 nucleotides read TGTGCCAGTCGCAACCGGGACCTAGCGGGGACCACCATATATTTT.